What follows are 12 T cell receptor beta chains derived from one specimen sequenced in a study of shared clonotypes between healthy human individuals. The protocol was immunoSEQ multiplex PCR, while the TCRdb copy is restricted to in-frame clones and leaves out a portion. The table has roughly 590,000 clones, 95% seen once. Naive CD8 cells comprised CD45RO-negative, CCR7-positively selected cells, excluding terminally differentiated effector memory CD45RA+ cells. The sample was naive CD8+ T cells sorted from blood. The origin of the receptors is a young woman in good health.

The V gene is TRBV27, the J gene TRBJ2-7; 8 bases match TRBD1. The CDR3 loop spans 15 amino acids. V shed 3 bases, J shed 0 bases, and the junction held 4 bases outside the gene matches. Germline CDR1 is MNHEY and CDR2 is SMNVEV (reference sequence). The CDR3 coding sequence is TGTGCCAGCAGTTTTGTAGGGACAGGCTCCTACGAGCAGTACTTC. Its translation: CASSFVGTGSYEQYF.

This chain uses TRBV6-1 with TRBJ1-2; possibly TRBD1 for D (6 bases). Trimming removed 8 bases at V and 4 bases at J, with 20 bases between. The CDR3 consists of 15 residues. Germline values: CDR1 MNHNS, CDR2 SASEGT. CDR3 nucleotide sequence: TGTGCCAGCGACGACCAGGGGATCGTTAGCTATGGCTACACCTTC. Encoded protein: CASDDQGIVSYGYTF.

This sequence joins TRBV27 and TRBJ2-7, with 7 bases identical to TRBD1. The CDR3 is 16 residues long. V was pared by 1 base and J by 2 bases, with 8 bases of the junction left unmatched. Germline-derived CDR1 and CDR2 are MNHEY and SMNVEV (reference sequence). CDR3 residues: CASSLWPPGTAYEQYF. CDR3 DNA: TGTGCCAGCAGTTTATGGCCCCCCGGGACAGCCTACGAGCAGTACTTC.

V usage is TRBV7-8 and J usage is TRBJ2-1; 14 nucleotides match TRBD2. This CDR3 spans 18 amino acids. The trim removed 5 bases at V and 6 bases at J, leaving 12 bases unmatched. CDR1 is SGHVS and CDR2 is FQNEAQ in the germline V gene. The CDR3: CASSINKPGLAGVNEQFF. The CDR3 DNA sequence: TGTGCCAGCAGCATAAATAAACCGGGACTAGCGGGAGTCAATGAGCAGTTCTTC.

The chain carries TRBV30 and TRBJ2-5, with 10 bases lining up with TRBD2. Judging by the DNA end, TRBJ2-7 fits better; the J call may be wrong. The germline V gene has CDR1 GTSNPN and CDR2 SVGIG (reference sequence). This CDR3 region has 13 residues. CDR3 sequence: CAWSSGRVNEQYF. The CDR3 coding sequence is TGTGCCTGGAGTAGCGGGAGGGTCAACGAGCAGTACTTC.

The rearrangement links TRBV7-9 to TRBJ2-2; unclear D gene. Germline CDR1 SEHNR, CDR2 FQNEAQ (reference sequence). This CDR3 spans 14 amino acids. With 4 bases removed from V and 0 bases from J, the gap between germline ends came to 6 bases. CDR3 DNA sequence: TGTGCCAGCAGCTACGGGTCGAACACCGGGGAGCTGTTTTTT. This codes for CASSYGSNTGELFF.

The chain is built from TRBV13 and TRBJ2-3, with 9 positions matching TRBD1. The CDR3 consists of 14 residues. Germline lookup yields CDR1 PRHDT and CDR2 FYEKMQ (reference sequence). After removal of 5 bases from V and 4 bases from J, the junction contained 4 bases not matched to a gene. The CDR3 nucleotides are TGTGCCAGCAGCGGAGGACAGGGGCCAGATACGCAGTATTTT. It translates to CASSGGQGPDTQYF.

The chain links TRBV28 to TRBJ2-3, with TRBD2 matching over 7 bases. J was trimmed by 3 bases and V by 11 bases; bases with no gene match: 14. The CDR3 spans 15 residues. Germline loops: CDR1 MDHEN, CDR2 SYDVKM. CDR3 nucleotide sequence: TGTGCCTGCTCGGGCGGGGAGGGGTGGACAGATACGCAGTATTTT. It yields the protein CACSGGEGWTDTQYF.

The chain uses TRBV28 and TRBJ2-7; TRBD1 agrees at 7 bases. Trimming removed 2 bases from V and 4 bases from J; junction bases left unmatched: 5. The germline V gene has CDR1 MDHEN and CDR2 SYDVKM. The length of the CDR3 is 14 residues. The CDR3 is CASSLNRGWYEQYF. The CDR3, as DNA: TGTGCCAGCAGTTTAAACAGGGGTTGGTACGAGCAGTACTTC.

The chain links TRBV7-9 to TRBJ1-2, with 7 bases aligning to TRBD1. Germline loops: CDR1 SEHNR, CDR2 FQNEAQ (reference sequence). V shed 5 bases, J shed 0 bases, and the junction held 6 bases outside the gene matches. The CDR3 covers 15 residues. The CDR3 sequence is CASSRDSVANYGYTF. CDR3 coding DNA: TGTGCCAGCAGCCGGGACAGCGTAGCTAACTATGGCTACACCTTC.

J is TRBJ2-5 and V is TRBV6-5; 9 positions match TRBD1. CDR1 MNHEY and CDR2 SVGAGI come from the germline V gene. The CDR3 covers 15 residues. The V gene end was trimmed by 4 bases and the J gene end by 1 base; junction bases not matched to a gene: 4. This CDR3 reads CASSSWTGVQETQYF. The CDR3 DNA reads TGTGCCAGCAGTTCGTGGACAGGGGTCCAAGAGACCCAGTACTTC.

The V and J genes are TRBV5-1 and TRBJ2-7; 8 bases fit TRBD2. Germline values: CDR1 SGHRS, CDR2 YFSETQ. Trimming took 0 bases from V and 2 from J; bases not matched to a gene: 4. The length of the CDR3 is 15 residues. This CDR3 is CASSLGAGGTYEQYF. The CDR3 coding sequence is TGCGCCAGCAGCTTGGGGGCGGGAGGCACCTACGAGCAGTACTTC.